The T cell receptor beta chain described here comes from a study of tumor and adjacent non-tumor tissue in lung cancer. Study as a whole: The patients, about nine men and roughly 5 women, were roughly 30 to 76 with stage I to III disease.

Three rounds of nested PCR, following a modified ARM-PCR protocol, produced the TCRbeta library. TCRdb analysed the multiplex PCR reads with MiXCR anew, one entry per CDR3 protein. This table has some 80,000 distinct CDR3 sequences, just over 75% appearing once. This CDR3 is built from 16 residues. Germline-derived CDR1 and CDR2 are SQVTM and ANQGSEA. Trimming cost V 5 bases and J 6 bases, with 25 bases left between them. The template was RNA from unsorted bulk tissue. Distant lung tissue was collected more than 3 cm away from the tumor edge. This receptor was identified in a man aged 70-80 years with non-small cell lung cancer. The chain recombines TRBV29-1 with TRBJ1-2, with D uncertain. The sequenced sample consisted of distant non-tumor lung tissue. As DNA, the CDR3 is TGCAGCGTTATCCCCTATCAATCCTGTGGAGAAGATGGCTACACCTTC. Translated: CSVIPYQSCGEDGYTF. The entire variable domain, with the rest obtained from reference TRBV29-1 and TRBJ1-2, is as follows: SAVISQKPSRDICQRGTSLTIQCQVDSQVTMMFWYRQQPGQSLTLIATANQGSEATYESGFVIDKFPISRPNLTFSTLTVSNMSPEDSSIYLCSVIPYQSCGEDGYTFGSGTRLTVV.